Given below is one T cell receptor (beta chain) in context. Its target is not known. The observed sequence ends 3 residues before the CDR3 terminus, with the missing tail filled in from the germline J gene. The table came from immunoSEQ multiplex PCR; TCRdb's copy has only in-frame clones and leaves some out. Recorded here are some 41,000 clones; the top ten clones represent 7% to 8.5%. The V end lost 5 bases, the J end lost 0 bases, and 8 bases lay between the germline ends. Germline CDR1 is LNHDA and CDR2 is SQIVND (reference sequence). The CDR3 has 15 amino acids. This specimen comes from a study of T cells in women clearing cervical HPV infection. Study in general: Case blood was drawn when the lesion was first found; control blood after infection became undetectable.

Findings of the study overall: Effector/memory and HPV-specific T cells were not isolated, and association timing is unknown.

This TCR derives from a woman between 18 and 69 years old with a cervical HPV16 infection that either progressed to CIN3+ or cleared (not recorded which). The rearrangement uses TRBV19 and TRBJ1-6; D is undetermined. Sequencing was carried out using blood buffy coat. Partial CDR3 DNA: TGTGCCAGTAGTGTTACATACTCCTATAATTCACCC. It specifies CASSVTYSYNSP. The CDR3, in full, reads CASSVTYSYNSPLHF.